Shown below are 21 T cell receptor beta chains from a single sample sequenced in a study of cytomegalovirus exposure and HLA in healthy donors. Libraries were prepared by immunoSEQ multiplex PCR; TCRdb keeps only in-frame clonotypes and omits some of them. The table records under 250,000 clones, 87% of them present only once. Sequences were obtained from PBMCs. These receptors originate from a woman between 18 and 29 years old in good health and CMV-seropositive.

The rearrangement uses TRBV4-2 and TRBJ1-1, with D unresolved. Germline V gene data show CDR1 as LGHNA and CDR2 as YNFKEQ. The CDR3 contains 17 residues. V was clipped by 0 bases and J by 2 bases, with 16 bases between them. CDR3 nucleotide sequence: TGTGCCAGCAGCCAAGACCCCTCGGGAGGGCCCAACACTGAAGCTTTCTTT. This translates into CASSQDPSGGPNTEAFF.

The CDR3 region is CAVDRETQYF. Written as DNA, the CDR3 is TGTGCCGTGGACAGGGAGACCCAGTACTTC. This chain links TRBV30 with TRBJ2-5, with 7 bases lining up with TRBD1. Unmatched junction bases numbered 2, after V lost 8 bases and J lost 5 bases. Germline V lookup: CDR1 GTSNPN, CDR2 SVGIG (reference sequence). This CDR3 region has 10 residues.

This sequence joins TRBV30 and TRBJ2-7; TRBD1 aligns across 8 bases. The CDR3 runs to 14 residues. CDR1 is GTSNPN, CDR2 SVGIG, per germline (reference sequence). The trim removed 2 bases at V and 4 bases at J, leaving 7 bases unmatched. CDR3 nucleotides: TGTGCCTGGAGTTCCTCAGGGGGCGGGTACGAGCAGTACTTC. Translation: CAWSSSGGGYEQYF.

The genes are TRBV10-3 and TRBJ2-1, with D maybe TRBD2 (5 bases). Deletions cut 2 bases from V and 7 bases from J, with 12 bases between. There are 14 residues in the CDR3. Germline V lookup: CDR1 ENHRY, CDR2 SYGVKD. As DNA, the CDR3 is TGTGCCATCAGTGAGACCCTCGGGATAAATGAGCAGTTCTTC. Its protein is CAISETLGINEQFF.

The chain uses TRBV7-3 and TRBJ2-2; D remains ambiguous. This CDR3 is 15 amino acids long. Deletions cut 1 base from V and 7 bases from J, with 13 bases between. Germline V gives CDR1 SGHTA, CDR2 FQGTGA. CDR3 amino acids: CASSLNIGGGGELFF. The CDR3 DNA follows: TGTGCCAGCAGCTTAAATATAGGTGGCGGCGGGGAGCTGTTTTTT.

This chain joins TRBV7-9 and TRBJ2-1; possible D gene TRBD2, 6 bases. The V and J ends lost 5 bases and 5 bases respectively, with 19 bases between them. Germline V lookup: CDR1 SEHNR, CDR2 FQNEAQ (reference sequence). The CDR3 sequence is 16 residues long. The CDR3 DNA reads TGTGCCAGCAGCCTCGGCGCCAGCGGAGGGAACAATGAGCAGTTCTTC. It is translated as CASSLGASGGNNEQFF.

This chain connects TRBV11-2 to TRBJ2-1, with TRBD2 matching 10 bases. V lost 5 bases to trimming and J lost 6 bases; unmatched junction nucleotides: 16. CDR1 is SGHAT, CDR2 FQNNGV, per germline. This CDR3 is 18 amino acids long. The CDR3, as DNA: TGTGCCAGCAGCCTGACTATTTATAGCGGGAGGACAGGCAATGAGCAGTTCTTC. Amino acid sequence: CASSLTIYSGRTGNEQFF. Full variable domain (outside the CDR3, taken from reference TRBV11-2 and TRBJ2-1): EAGVAQSPRYKIIEKRQSVAFWCNPISGHATLYWYQQILGQGPKLLIQFQNNGVVDDSQLPKDRFSAERLKGVDSTLKIQPAKLEDSAVYLCASSLTIYSGRTGNEQFFGPGTRLTVL.

The CDR3 DNA is TGTGCCAGCAGCGCGTCGACAGCCACTAACTATGGCTACACCTTC. This codes for CASSASTATNYGYTF. The J gene is TRBJ1-2, the V gene TRBV9, with a possible D match to TRBD1 (5 bases). Trimming took 3 bases from V and 0 from J, leaving 12 bases between them. CDR3 length: 15 residues. The germline V gene has CDR1 SGDLS and CDR2 YYNGEE. Supplemented by reference TRBV9 and TRBJ1-2, the full variable domain reads DSGVTQTPKHLITATGQRVTLRCSPRSGDLSVYWYQQSLDQGLQFLIQYYNGEERAKGNILERFSAQQFPDLHSELNLSSLELGDSALYFCASSASTATNYGYTFGSGTRLTVV.

This rearrangement joins TRBV10-1 to TRBJ1-2; D perhaps matches TRBD1 (5 bases). Germline V lookup: CDR1 WNHNN, CDR2 SYGVQD (reference sequence). CDR3 length equals 13 residues. The V end lost 3 bases, the J end lost 8 bases, and 13 bases lay between the germline ends. The CDR3 region is CASSDSGAGGYTF. In DNA form, the CDR3 reads TGCGCCAGCAGTGATTCTGGGGCCGGGGGCTACACCTTC.

This clone was detected once. The gene calls are TRBV9 and TRBJ2-5; D might be TRBD2 (6 bases). Germline V gene data show CDR1 as SGDLS and CDR2 as YYNGEE. This CDR3 has 15 amino acids. V lost 0 bases and J 5 bases, leaving 14 bases between the germline ends. CDR3 loop: CASSVGTSIRETQYF. CDR3 in DNA: TGTGCCAGCAGCGTAGGAACTAGCATACGGGAGACCCAGTACTTC.

The chain links TRBV28 to TRBJ1-3, with 7 bases fitting TRBD1. With V trimmed by 7 bases and J by 0 bases, 12 bases remained unmatched. The CDR3 covers 17 residues. The germline V gene encodes CDR1 MDHEN and CDR2 SYDVKM. The CDR3 region is CASKRQGITHSGNTIYF. In nucleotides, the CDR3 is TGTGCCAGCAAGCGACAGGGAATAACTCACTCTGGAAACACCATATATTTT.

The CDR3 sequence is CASSLRGADTEAFF. The CDR3 DNA reads TGTGCCAGCAGTTTACGGGGGGCAGATACTGAAGCTTTCTTT. This chain joins TRBV6-5 and TRBJ1-1, with a possible D match to TRBD1 (6 bases). This CDR3 is 14 amino acids long. The germline gives CDR1 MNHEY, CDR2 SVGAGI. Trimming stripped 4 bases from V and 5 bases from J, with 14 bases between.

The sample holds a few counts of this clone. V usage is TRBV5-5 and J usage is TRBJ2-1; TRBD1 is a possible D gene (6 bases). Germline V CDR1 and CDR2: SGHKS, YYEKEE (reference sequence). This CDR3 has 13 residues. Trimming cost V 6 bases and J 6 bases, with 13 bases left between them. The CDR3 protein is CASTGQPPNEQFF. In nucleotides, the CDR3 is TGTGCCAGCACCGGACAGCCGCCCAATGAGCAGTTCTTC. The variable domain in full, with the rest retrieved from reference TRBV5-5 and TRBJ2-1, is DAGVTQSPTHLIKTRGQQVTLRCSPISGHKSVSWYQQVLGQGPQFIFQYYEKEERGRGNFPDRFSARQFPNYSSELNVNALLLGDSALYLCASTGQPPNEQFFGPGTRLTVL.

The chain uses TRBV5-4 and TRBJ2-7, with D perhaps matching TRBD2 (5 bases). The germline V and J ends were trimmed by 1 base and 0 bases, with 8 bases remaining between them. The CDR3 sequence is 14 residues long. The V gene's germline CDR1 is SGHNT and CDR2 YYREEE (reference sequence). The DNA for the CDR3 is TGTGCCAGCAGCTTGAGTAGCGACTCCTACGAGCAGTACTTC. It translates to CASSLSSDSYEQYF.

This sequence joins TRBV27 and TRBJ2-7; D is possibly TRBD1 (8 bases). Germline CDR1 is MNHEY and CDR2 is SMNVEV (reference sequence). Trimming removed 5 bases at V and 3 bases at J, with 17 bases between. CDR3 length equals 15 residues. CDR3 DNA: TGTGCCAGCAGTGCAGGACAGGGAGGGAACTACGAGCAGTACTTC. This sequence encodes CASSAGQGGNYEQYF.

This chain connects TRBV10-2 to TRBJ1-4, with TRBD1 as a possible D gene (5 bases). V was trimmed by 6 bases and J by 8 bases, leaving 13 bases between them. The germline V gene encodes CDR1 WSHSY and CDR2 SAAADI. The CDR3 loop spans 13 amino acids. In DNA, the CDR3 is TGCGCCAGCAGAGGGGACGGGAGGGAAAAACTGTTTTTT. It specifies CASRGDGREKLFF.

The chain uses TRBV9 and TRBJ2-5, with 14 bases fitting TRBD2. CDR1 and CDR2 from the germline V gene are SGDLS and YYNGEE. V shed 3 bases, J shed 0 bases, and the junction held 10 bases outside the gene matches. The CDR3 spans 19 residues. CDR3 in amino acids: CASSGSGTSGSWYQETQYF. CDR3 bases: TGTGCCAGCAGCGGCTCCGGGACTAGCGGGAGTTGGTACCAAGAGACCCAGTACTTC.

The chain recombines TRBV28 with TRBJ1-5; D unclear. This CDR3 has 14 amino acids. The germline gives CDR1 MDHEN, CDR2 SYDVKM. The V and J ends lost 10 bases and 7 bases respectively, with 20 bases between them. Here the CDR3 reads CAISRTSESQPQHF. CDR3 DNA sequence: TGTGCCATCTCGCGAACATCGGAGTCCCAGCCCCAGCATTTT.

This chain joins TRBV28 and TRBJ1-3, with D unclear. The CDR3 sequence is 15 residues long. V dropped 3 bases and J dropped 1 base, with 10 bases sitting between them. Per the germline V gene, CDR1 is MDHEN and CDR2 is SYDVKM. In DNA form, the CDR3 reads TGTGCCAGCAGTTTCTGGGGAGTGTCTGGAAACACCATATATTTT. It encodes CASSFWGVSGNTIYF.

The rearrangement joins TRBV9 to TRBJ1-4; possible D gene TRBD1, 5 bases. V was pared by 3 bases and J by 7 bases, with 13 bases between. From germline, CDR1 is SGDLS and CDR2 YYNGEE. The CDR3 runs 14 residues. CDR3 DNA: TGTGCCAGCAGCGGGGGGGGAAGGGGTGAAAAACTGTTTTTT. Protein: CASSGGGRGEKLFF.

The chain joins TRBV19 to TRBJ1-1; D is undetermined. The length of the CDR3 is 15 residues. V was shortened by 3 bases and J by 1 base, with 12 bases between the two germline ends. Germline CDR1 and CDR2: LNHDA and SQIVND (reference sequence). The CDR3 is CASSIPEGENTEAFF. CDR3 bases: TGTGCCAGTAGTATCCCCGAAGGAGAGAACACTGAAGCTTTCTTT.